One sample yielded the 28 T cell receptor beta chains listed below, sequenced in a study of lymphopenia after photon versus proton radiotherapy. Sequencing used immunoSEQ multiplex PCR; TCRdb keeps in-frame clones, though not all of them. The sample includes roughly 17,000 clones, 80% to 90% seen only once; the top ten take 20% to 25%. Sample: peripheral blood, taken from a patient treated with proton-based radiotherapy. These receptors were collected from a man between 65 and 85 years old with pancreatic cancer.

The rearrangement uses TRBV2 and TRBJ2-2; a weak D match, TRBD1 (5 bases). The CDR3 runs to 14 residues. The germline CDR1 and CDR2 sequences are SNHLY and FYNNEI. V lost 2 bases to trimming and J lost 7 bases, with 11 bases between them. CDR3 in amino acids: CASSEFTQGGELFF. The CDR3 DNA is TGTGCCAGCAGTGAATTCACGCAGGGCGGGGAGCTGTTTTTT.

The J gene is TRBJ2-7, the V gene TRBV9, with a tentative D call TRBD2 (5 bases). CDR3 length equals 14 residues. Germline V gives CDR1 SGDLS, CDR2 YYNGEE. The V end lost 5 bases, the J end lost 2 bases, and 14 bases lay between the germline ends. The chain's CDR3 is CASSEYSDPYEQYF. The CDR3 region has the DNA TGTGCCAGCAGTGAGTATAGCGACCCCTACGAGCAGTACTTC.

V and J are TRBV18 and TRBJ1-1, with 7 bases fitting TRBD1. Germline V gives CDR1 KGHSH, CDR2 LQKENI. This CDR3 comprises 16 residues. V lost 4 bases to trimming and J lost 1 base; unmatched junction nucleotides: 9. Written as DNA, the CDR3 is TGTGCCAGCTCACGCCAAGGACAGGTGTCGAACACTGAAGCTTTCTTT. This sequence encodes CASSRQGQVSNTEAFF.

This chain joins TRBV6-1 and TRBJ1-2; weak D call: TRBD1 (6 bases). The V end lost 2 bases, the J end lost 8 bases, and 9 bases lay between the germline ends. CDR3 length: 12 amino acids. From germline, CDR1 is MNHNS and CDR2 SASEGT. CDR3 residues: CASSERQGGYTF. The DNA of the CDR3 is TGTGCCAGCAGTGAACGGCAGGGGGGCTACACCTTC.

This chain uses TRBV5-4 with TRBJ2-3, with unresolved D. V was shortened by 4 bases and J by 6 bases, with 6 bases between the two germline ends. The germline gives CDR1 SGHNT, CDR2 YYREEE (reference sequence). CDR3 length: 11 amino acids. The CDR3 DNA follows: TGTGCCAGCAGCCAAGGGGATACGCAGTATTTT. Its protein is CASSQGDTQYF.

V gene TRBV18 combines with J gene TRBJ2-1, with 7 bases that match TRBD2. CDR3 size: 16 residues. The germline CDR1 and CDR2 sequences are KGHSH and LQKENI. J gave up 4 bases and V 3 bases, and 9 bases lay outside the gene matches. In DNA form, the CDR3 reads TGTGCCAGCTCACCGCCGGGGCTAGCGGAGTACAATGAGCAGTTCTTC. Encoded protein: CASSPPGLAEYNEQFF.

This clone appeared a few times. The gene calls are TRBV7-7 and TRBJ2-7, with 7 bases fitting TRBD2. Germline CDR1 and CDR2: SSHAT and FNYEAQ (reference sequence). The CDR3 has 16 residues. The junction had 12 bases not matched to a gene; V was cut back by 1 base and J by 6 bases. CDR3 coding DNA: TGTGCCAGCAGCTTAGGGGCCCAGCGGGAACACGGCGAGCAGTACTTC. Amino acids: CASSLGAQREHGEQYF.

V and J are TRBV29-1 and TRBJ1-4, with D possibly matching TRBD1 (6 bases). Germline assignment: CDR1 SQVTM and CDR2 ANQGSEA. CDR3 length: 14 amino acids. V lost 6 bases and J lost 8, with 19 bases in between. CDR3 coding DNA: TGCAGCGTGAAAACAGTGGGGGCAGGGGAAAAACTGTTTTTT. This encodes CSVKTVGAGEKLFF.

The DNA of the CDR3 is TGTGCCAGCAGCGACCCGGGACAGTACCAAGAGACCCAGTACTTC. The encoded protein is CASSDPGQYQETQYF. The chain recombines TRBV9 with TRBJ2-5, with TRBD1 matching 7 bases. J gave up 0 bases and V 3 bases, and 5 bases lay outside the gene matches. The germline V gene encodes CDR1 SGDLS and CDR2 YYNGEE. This CDR3 is built from 15 residues. Complete variable domain (other parts from reference TRBV9 and TRBJ2-5): DSGVTQTPKHLITATGQRVTLRCSPRSGDLSVYWYQQSLDQGLQFLIQYYNGEERAKGNILERFSAQQFPDLHSELNLSSLELGDSALYFCASSDPGQYQETQYFGPGTRLLVL.

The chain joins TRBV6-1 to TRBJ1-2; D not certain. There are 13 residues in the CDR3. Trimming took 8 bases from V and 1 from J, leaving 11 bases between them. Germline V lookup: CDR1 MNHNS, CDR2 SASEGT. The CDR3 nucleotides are TGTGCCAGCTGTGGCCTCCTTAACTATGGCTACACCTTC. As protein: CASCGLLNYGYTF.

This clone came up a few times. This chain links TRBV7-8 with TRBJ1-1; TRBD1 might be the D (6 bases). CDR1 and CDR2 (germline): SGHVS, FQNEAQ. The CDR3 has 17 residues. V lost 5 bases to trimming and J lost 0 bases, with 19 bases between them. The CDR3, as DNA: TGTGCCAGCAGCCCAGGGACACCACTGTTGGTGAACACTGAAGCTTTCTTT. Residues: CASSPGTPLLVNTEAFF.

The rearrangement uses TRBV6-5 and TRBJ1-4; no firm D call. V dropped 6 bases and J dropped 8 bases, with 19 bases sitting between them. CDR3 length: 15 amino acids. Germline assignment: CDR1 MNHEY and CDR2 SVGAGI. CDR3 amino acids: CASRAGRALQEKLFF. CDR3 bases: TGTGCCAGCAGAGCGGGGAGGGCCCTCCAGGAAAAACTGTTTTTT.

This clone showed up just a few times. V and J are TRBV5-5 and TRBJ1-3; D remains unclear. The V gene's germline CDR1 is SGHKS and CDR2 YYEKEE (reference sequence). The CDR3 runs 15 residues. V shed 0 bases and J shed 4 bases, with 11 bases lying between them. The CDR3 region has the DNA TGTGCCAGCAGCTTGGGACTCCGAAGGGGAAACACCATATATTTT. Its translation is CASSLGLRRGNTIYF.

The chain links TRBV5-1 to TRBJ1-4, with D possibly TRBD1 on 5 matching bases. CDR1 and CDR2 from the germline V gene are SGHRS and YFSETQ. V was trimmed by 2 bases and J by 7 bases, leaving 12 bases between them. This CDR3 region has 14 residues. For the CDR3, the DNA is TGCGCCAGCAGCTTAGGGGCGCGGGGTGAAAAACTGTTTTTT. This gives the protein CASSLGARGEKLFF.

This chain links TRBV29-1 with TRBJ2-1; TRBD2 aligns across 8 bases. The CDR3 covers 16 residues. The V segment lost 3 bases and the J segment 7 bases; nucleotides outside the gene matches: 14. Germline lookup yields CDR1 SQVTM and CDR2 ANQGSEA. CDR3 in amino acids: CSVDNPLRGRSNEQFF. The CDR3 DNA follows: TGCAGCGTTGACAACCCCCTGCGCGGGAGGTCGAATGAGCAGTTCTTC.

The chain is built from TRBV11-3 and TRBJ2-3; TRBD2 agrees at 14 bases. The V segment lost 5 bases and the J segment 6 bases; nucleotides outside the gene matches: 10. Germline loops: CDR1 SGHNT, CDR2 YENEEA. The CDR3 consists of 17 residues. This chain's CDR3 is CASSPFGLAGGVDTQYF. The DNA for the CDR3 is TGTGCCAGCAGCCCGTTCGGACTAGCGGGAGGTGTCGATACGCAGTATTTT. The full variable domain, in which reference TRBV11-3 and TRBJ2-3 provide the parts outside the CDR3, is EAGVVQSPRYKIIEKKQPVAFWCNPISGHNTLYWYLQNLGQGPELLIRYENEEAVDDSQLPKDRFSAERLKGVDSTLKIQPAELGDSAVYLCASSPFGLAGGVDTQYFGPGTRLTVL.

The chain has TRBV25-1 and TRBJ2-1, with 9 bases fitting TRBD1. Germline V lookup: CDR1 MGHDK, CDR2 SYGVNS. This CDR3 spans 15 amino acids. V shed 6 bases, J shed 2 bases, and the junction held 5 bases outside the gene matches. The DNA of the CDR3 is TGTGCCAGCAGGGTAGGGACAGGGCCCTACAATGAGCAGTTCTTC. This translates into CASRVGTGPYNEQFF.

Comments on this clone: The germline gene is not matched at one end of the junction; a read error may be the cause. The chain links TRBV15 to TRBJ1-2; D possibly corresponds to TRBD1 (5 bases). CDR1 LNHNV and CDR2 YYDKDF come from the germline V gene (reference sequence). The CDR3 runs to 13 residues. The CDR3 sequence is CAASGQGNYGYTF. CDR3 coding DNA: TGTGCCGCCAGCGGGCAGGGCAACTATGGCTACACCTTC. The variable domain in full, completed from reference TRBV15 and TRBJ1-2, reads DAMVIQNPRYQVTQFGKPVTLSCSQTLNHNVMYWYQQKSSQAPKLLFHYYDKDFNNEADTPDNFQSRRPNTSFCFLDIRSPGLGDTAMYLCAASGQGNYGYTFGSGTRLTVV.

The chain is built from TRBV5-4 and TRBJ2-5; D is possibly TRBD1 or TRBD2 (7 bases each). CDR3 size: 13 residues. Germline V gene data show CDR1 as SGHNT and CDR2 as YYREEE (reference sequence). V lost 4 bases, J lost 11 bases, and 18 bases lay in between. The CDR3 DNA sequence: TGTGCCAGCAGCCTAGACCGACAGGGAGGGCAGTACTTC. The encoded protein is CASSLDRQGGQYF.

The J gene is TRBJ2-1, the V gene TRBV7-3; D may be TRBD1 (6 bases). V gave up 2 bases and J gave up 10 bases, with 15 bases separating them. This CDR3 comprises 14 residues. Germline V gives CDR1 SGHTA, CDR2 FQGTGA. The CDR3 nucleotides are TGTGCCAGCAGCTTAGGGACAAATTTCGCCGAGCAGTTCTTC. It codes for CASSLGTNFAEQFF.

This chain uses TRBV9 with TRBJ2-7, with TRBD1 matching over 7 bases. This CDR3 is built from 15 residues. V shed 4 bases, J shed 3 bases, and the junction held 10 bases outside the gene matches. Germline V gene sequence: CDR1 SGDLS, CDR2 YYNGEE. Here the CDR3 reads CASSPRDSPYYEQYF. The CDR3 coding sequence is TGTGCCAGCAGCCCTAGGGACAGCCCCTACTACGAGCAGTACTTC.

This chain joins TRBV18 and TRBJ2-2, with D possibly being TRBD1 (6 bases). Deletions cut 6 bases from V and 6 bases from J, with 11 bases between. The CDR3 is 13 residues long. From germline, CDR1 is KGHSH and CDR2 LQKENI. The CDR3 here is CASSRQGSGELFF. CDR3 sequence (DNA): TGTGCCAGCTCCCGTCAGGGGTCCGGGGAGCTGTTTTTT.

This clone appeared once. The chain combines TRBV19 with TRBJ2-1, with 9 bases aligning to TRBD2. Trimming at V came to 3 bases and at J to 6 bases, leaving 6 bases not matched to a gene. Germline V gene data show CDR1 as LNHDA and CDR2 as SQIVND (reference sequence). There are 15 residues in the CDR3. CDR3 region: CASSMRGRASNEQFF. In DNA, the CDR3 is TGTGCCAGTAGTATGCGCGGGAGGGCCTCCAATGAGCAGTTCTTC.

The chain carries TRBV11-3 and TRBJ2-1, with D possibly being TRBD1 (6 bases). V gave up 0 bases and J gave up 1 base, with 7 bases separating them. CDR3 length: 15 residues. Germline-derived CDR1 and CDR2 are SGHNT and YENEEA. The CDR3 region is CASSLEQGSYNEQFF. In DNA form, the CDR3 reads TGTGCCAGCAGCTTAGAACAGGGATCCTACAATGAGCAGTTCTTC.

The CDR3 DNA is TGCGCCAGCAGTGAGCCAGGGGGGATGAAGGGCTACACCTTC. As protein: CASSEPGGMKGYTF. The chain joins TRBV10-2 to TRBJ1-2, with 7 bases identical to TRBD1. Losses at the gene ends were 2 bases for V and 8 bases for J; bases not matched to a gene: 8. Germline V gene lookup returns CDR1 WSHSY and CDR2 SAAADI. CDR3 length: 14 amino acids.

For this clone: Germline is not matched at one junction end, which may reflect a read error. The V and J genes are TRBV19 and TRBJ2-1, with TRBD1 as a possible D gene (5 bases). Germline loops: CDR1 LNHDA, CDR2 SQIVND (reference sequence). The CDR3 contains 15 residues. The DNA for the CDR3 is TGTGCCAGTAGTGTAGACAGCTTCTCCTACAATGAGCAGTTCTTC. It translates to CASSVDSFSYNEQFF.

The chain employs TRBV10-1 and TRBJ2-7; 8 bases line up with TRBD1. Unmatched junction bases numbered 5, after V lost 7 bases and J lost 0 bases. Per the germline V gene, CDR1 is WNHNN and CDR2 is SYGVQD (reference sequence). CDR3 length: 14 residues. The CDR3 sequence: CASIRTGNSYEQYF. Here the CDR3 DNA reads TGCGCCAGCATTAGGACAGGGAACTCCTACGAGCAGTACTTC.

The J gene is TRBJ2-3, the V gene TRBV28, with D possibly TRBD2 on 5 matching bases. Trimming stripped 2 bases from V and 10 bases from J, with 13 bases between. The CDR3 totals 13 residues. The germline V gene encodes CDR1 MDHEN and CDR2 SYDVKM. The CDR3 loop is CASSLRGGPSQYF. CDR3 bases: TGTGCCAGCAGTTTAAGAGGCGGGCCCTCGCAGTATTTT.